This T cell receptor beta chain comes out of a study of T cell clonotyping in hematopoietic cell transplantation (dated by TCRdb to the early 2020s). At the level of the whole study: Pretransplant recipient samples were obtained after cytoreduction. In the study, 150 or so blood samples were gathered from 35 consecutive transplant recipients and their related donors. Recruitment of patients was conducted between late 2015 and January 2017, and follow-up was continued until late 2020 or death.

The CDR3 runs 13 residues from the cysteine to the phenylalanine. Only the CDR3 portion is preserved as DNA: 39 bases, with reading frame beginning at the first base. The V end gives up 6 bases and the J end 11 bases, leaving 6 bases in the junction not matched to a gene. CDR1 and CDR2 were assigned from the germline V gene as MNHEY and SVGAGI. General study outcomes and caveats: Inverse Simpson Index values from donors and from recipients before transplant predicted broader TCR repertoire diversity after transplant. Overlap with donor repertoires was found for only a small fraction of recipient repertoires, with over 95% found to appear de novo at the given depth. The sample size was limited, and because cells were not sorted, the contributions of CD4 and CD8 repertoires could not be separated. A decrease in recipient TCR diversity was observed after transplant, and a progressive increase in pathologically expanded clonotypes was seen from day 30 to day 180.

In this sample, this clone turned up a few times. This receptor's antigen is unknown. No base quality information exists; no much larger clone differs at one position. TCR beta CDR3 regions were amplified from genomic DNA with the immunoSEQ assay, a bias-controlled multiplex PCR using V- and J-specific primers. In a second PCR step, a proprietary barcode and Illumina adapter sequences were attached to the CDR3 amplicons. An Illumina MiSeq instrument was used to sequence the CDR3 libraries. The authors' pipeline ran thus. immunoSEQ Analyzer 3.0 was used for export and quality control, with R Bioconductor and Immunarch used for downstream analyses. Only productive rearrangements in the normalized downsampled data set were used to calculate repertoire metrics. Pathologically expanded clonotypes were defined as those larger than 5 templates in the normalized cohort. The Inverse Simpson Index served as the measure of repertoire diversity. To capture all clonotypes, the CMV-specificity analyses were run on the non-normalized data set. TCRdb holds this immuneACCESS table with in-frame rearrangements only. Some clones are missing; in checked studies, unresolved V genes explain under half, and the rest has no known cause. V and J calls and clone size are as listed in that table; D and trimming were resolved from the DNA. Here the sample has 25,000 to 30,000 clones; approximately 82% occur a single time. Clones ranked in the top ten supply less than 2% of the sample.

This specimen's time point label, per the study, means: recipient sample about 28 days before transplant, after cytoreduction. Blood from recipients was drawn about 28 days before transplant and again at days 30, 100 and 180 after transplant. Nuclei Lysis Solution was used to extract genomic DNA from fresh or cryopreserved unfractionated peripheral blood mononuclear cells. This material consisted of peripheral blood mononuclear cells, taken before stem cell transplant. The rearrangement joined TRBV6-5 to TRBJ1-6, with 8 junctional bases fitting TRBD1. The clonotype originates from a man aged 35 to 55 with acute myeloid leukemia. Some clones in this sample may be carry-over from other donors' samples. This receptor has the CDR3 CASRSGQGPPLHF. The bases read TGTGCCAGCAGATCCGGACAGGGCCCACCCCTCCACTTT.